The 6 T cell receptor beta chains below all came from one sample that was sequenced in a study of blood T cell repertoires in COVID-19. This table comes from immunoSEQ multiplex PCR, and its TCRdb copy is limited to in-frame clones, with some not included. There are about 14,000 clones in the sample; 73% occur only once, and 9.7% lies in the top ten. The material sequenced was peripheral blood. Receptor source: a man between 65 and 80 years old with acute or convalescent COVID-19.

This rearrangement joins TRBV28 to TRBJ2-1, with TRBD2 matching 7 bases. V was pared by 2 bases and J by 4 bases, with 5 bases of the junction left unmatched. Germline V gives CDR1 MDHEN, CDR2 SYDVKM. This CDR3 is 15 amino acids long. The DNA of the CDR3 is TGTGCCAGCAGTTTAAGCGGGAACCCTTACAATGAGCAGTTCTTC. It codes for CASSLSGNPYNEQFF.

V gene TRBV5-4 combines with J gene TRBJ1-1; 9 bases match TRBD1. The CDR3 runs to 15 residues. Germline V CDR1 and CDR2: SGHNT, YYREEE (reference sequence). V trimming: 3 bases; J trimming: 7 bases; junction bases outside the gene matches: 10. The DNA of the CDR3 is TGTGCCAGCAGCTCGGGGACAGGGCAGAGACGTGAAGCTTTCTTT. This encodes CASSSGTGQRREAFF.

The chain combines TRBV27 with TRBJ1-3; 9 positions agree with TRBD1. This CDR3 contains 15 residues. V shed 6 bases and J 4 bases; nucleotides not matched to a gene: 7. Germline CDR1 is MNHEY and CDR2 is SMNVEV (reference sequence). CDR3 DNA: TGTGCCAGCAGGCAACAGGGGGCTTTGGGAAACACCATATATTTT. It translates to CASRQQGALGNTIYF.

There are a few counts of this clone. V is TRBV5-1 and J is TRBJ2-1; 7 nucleotides align to TRBD2. Trimming took 1 base from V and 5 from J; bases not matched to a gene: 6. Germline V gene lookup returns CDR1 SGHRS and CDR2 YFSETQ. This CDR3 contains 15 residues. CDR3 sequence reads: CASSLIAGPDNEQFF. The CDR3, as DNA: TGCGCCAGCAGCTTGATAGCGGGCCCCGACAATGAGCAGTTCTTC.

V is TRBV7-2 and J is TRBJ2-5; D is perhaps TRBD2 (6 bases). Germline V lookup: CDR1 SGHTA, CDR2 FQGNSA. The CDR3 is 14 residues long. V was shortened by 5 bases and J by 7 bases, with 17 bases between the two germline ends. In DNA form, the CDR3 reads TGTGCCAGCAGCCTACAAGGGCAGGGAGGGACCCAGTACTTC. As protein: CASSLQGQGGTQYF.

CDR3 sequence (DNA): TGTGCCAGCACCAGGCGGGACAGGAGCTCCTACGAGCAGTACTTC. It specifies CASTRRDRSSYEQYF. The chain carries TRBV28 and TRBJ2-7, with 8 bases that match TRBD1. The CDR3 totals 15 residues. CDR1 MDHEN and CDR2 SYDVKM come from the germline V gene. Trimming at V came to 7 bases and at J to 0 bases, leaving 8 bases not matched to a gene.